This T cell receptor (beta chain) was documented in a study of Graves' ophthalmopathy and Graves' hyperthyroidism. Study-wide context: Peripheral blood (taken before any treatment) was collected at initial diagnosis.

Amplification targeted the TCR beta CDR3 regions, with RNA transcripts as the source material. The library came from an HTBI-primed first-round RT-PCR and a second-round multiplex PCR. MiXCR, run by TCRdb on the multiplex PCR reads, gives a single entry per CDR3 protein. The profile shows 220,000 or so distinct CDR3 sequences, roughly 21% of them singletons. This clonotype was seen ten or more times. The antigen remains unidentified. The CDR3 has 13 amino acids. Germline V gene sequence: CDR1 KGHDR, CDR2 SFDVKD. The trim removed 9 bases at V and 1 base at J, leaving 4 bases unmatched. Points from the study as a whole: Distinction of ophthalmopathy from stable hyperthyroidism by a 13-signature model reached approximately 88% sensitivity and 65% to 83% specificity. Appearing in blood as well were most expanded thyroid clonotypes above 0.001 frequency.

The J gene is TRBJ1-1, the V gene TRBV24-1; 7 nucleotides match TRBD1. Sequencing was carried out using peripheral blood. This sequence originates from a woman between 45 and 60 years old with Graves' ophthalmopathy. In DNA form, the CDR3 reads TGTGCCACCTCCGACAGGGCGAACACTGAAGCTTTCTTT. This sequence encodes CATSDRANTEAFF.